This T cell receptor beta chain appears in the sequencing data of a study of T-cell memory formation after mild COVID-19. This clonotype was recorded only once. Its specificity is unknown. CDR3 size: 16 residues. The germline gives CDR1 MNHEY, CDR2 SMNVEV (reference sequence). The V segment lost 1 base and the J segment 9 bases; nucleotides outside the gene matches: 7. Each CDR3 protein gets one entry after TCRdb re-called the 5' RACE reads with MiXCR. The sample has a few hundred thousand distinct CDR3 sequences; approximately 15% are singletons. Findings and limits, study-wide: Clonal second-wave expansions that peaked on day 37 had unconfirmed SARS-CoV-2 specificity. CD4+ clones that contracted lay mainly in CM and EM; CD8+ ones lay in EMRA. Contracting clones, day 15 to 85, had balanced CD4/CD8, and later expanders favored CD4+.

V usage is TRBV27 and J usage is TRBJ1-6; 9 bases fit TRBD1. The TCR comes from a man aged 18 to 30 who had mild COVID-19 (a few samples of this study predate the infection). Cell type and time point are not known. Sequenced sample: PBMCs or a T cell subset sorted from them (not recorded which). The CDR3 loop reads CASSLFGQGRGSPLHF. Written as DNA, the CDR3 is TGTGCCAGCAGTTTATTTGGACAGGGGCGCGGTTCACCCCTCCACTTT.